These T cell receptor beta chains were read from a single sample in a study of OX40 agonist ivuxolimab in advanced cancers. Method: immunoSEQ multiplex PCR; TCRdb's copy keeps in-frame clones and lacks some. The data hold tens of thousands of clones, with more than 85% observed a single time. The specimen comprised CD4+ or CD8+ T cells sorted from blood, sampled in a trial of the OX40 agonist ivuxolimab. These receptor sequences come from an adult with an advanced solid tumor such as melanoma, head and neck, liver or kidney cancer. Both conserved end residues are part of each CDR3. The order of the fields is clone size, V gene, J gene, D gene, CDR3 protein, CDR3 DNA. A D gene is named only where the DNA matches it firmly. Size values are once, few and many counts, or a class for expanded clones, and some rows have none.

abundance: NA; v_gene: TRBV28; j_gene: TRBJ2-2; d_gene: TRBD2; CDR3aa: CASRPVGLAGDTGELFF; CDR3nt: TGTGCCAGCAGACCAGTAGGACTAGCGGGAGACACCGGGGAGCTGTTTTTT
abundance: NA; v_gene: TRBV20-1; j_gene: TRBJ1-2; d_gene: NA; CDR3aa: CSAKGVYGYTF; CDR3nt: TGCAGTGCTAAGGGCGTCTATGGCTACACCTTC
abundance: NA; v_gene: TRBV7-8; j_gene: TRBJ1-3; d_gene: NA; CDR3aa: CASSAGAGNTIYF; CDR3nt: TGTGCCAGCAGCGCCGGCGCGGGAAACACCATATATTTT
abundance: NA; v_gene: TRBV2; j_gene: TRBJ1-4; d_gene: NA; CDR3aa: CASTILVNGKLFF; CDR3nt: TGTGCCAGCACCATTTTAGTGAATGGAAAACTGTTTTTT
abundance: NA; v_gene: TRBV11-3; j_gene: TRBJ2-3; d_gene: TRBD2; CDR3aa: CASSAGGGGRTDTQYF; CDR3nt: TGTGCCAGCAGCGCCGGTGGCGGGGGGCGGACAGATACGCAGTATTTT
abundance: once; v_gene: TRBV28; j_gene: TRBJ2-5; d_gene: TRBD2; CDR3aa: CASKVRYRGGSQETQYF; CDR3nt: TGTGCCAGCAAAGTCCGGTACCGGGGGGGGAGCCAAGAGACCCAGTACTTC
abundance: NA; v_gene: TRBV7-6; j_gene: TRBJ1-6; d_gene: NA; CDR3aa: CASSLGDGNSPLHF; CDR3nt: TGTGCCAGCAGCTTAGGGGACGGGAATTCACCCCTCCACTTT
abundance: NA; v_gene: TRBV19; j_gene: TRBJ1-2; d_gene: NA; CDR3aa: CASSDRGRTNYGYTF; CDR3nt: TGTGCCAGTAGTGACCGGGGGAGGACAAACTATGGCTACACCTTC
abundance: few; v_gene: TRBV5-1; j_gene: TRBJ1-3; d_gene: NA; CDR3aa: CASSLTHPTGSGNTIYF; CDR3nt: TGCGCCAGCAGCTTGACCCACCCTACCGGCTCTGGAAACACCATATATTTT
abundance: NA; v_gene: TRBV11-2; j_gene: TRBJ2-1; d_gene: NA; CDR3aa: CASSKRGSRGHNEQFF; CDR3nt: TGTGCCAGCAGCAAAAGGGGGTCCAGGGGACACAATGAGCAGTTCTTC
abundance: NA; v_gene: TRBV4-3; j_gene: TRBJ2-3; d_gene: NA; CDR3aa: CASSQDRTNTDTQYF; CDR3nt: TGCGCCAGCAGCCAAGACAGGACCAACACAGATACGCAGTATTTT
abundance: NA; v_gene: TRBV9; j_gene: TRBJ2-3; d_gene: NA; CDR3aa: CASTISTGTDTQYF; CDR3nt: TGTGCCAGCACGATAAGTACGGGCACAGATACGCAGTATTTT
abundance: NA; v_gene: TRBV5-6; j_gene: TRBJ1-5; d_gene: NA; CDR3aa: CASSLGTINQPQHF; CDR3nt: TGTGCCAGCAGCTTAGGGACAATCAATCAGCCCCAGCATTTT
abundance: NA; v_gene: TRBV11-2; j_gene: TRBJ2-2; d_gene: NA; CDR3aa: CASSLGTGELFF; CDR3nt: TGTGCCAGCAGCTTAGGCACCGGGGAGCTGTTTTTT
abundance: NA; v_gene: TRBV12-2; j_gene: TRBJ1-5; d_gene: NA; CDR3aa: CASRFHRGHGNQPQHF; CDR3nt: TGTGCAAGTCGCTTTCACAGGGGGCACGGCAATCAGCCCCAGCATTTT
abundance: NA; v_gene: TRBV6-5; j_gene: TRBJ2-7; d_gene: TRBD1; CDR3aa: CASSGLTGYSYEQYF; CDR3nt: TGTGCCAGCAGTGGGTTGACAGGGTACTCCTACGAGCAGTACTTC
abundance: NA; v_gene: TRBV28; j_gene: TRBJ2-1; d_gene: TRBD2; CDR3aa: CASSSTSASYNEQFF; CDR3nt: TGTGCCAGCAGTTCGACTAGCGCTTCCTACAATGAGCAGTTCTTC
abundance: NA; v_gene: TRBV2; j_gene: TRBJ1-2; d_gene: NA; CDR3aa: CASSLGGGDGYTF; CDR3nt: TGTGCCAGCAGCCTTGGTGGGGGTGACGGCTACACCTTC
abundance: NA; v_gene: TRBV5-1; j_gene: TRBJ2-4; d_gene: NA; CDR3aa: CASSPPAGAKNIQYF; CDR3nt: TGCGCCAGCAGCCCCCCGGCAGGGGCCAAAAACATTCAGTACTTC
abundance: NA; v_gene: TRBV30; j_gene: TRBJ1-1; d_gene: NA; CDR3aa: CAWSVRGLPNTEAFF; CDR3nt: TGTGCCTGGAGTGTACGGGGACTCCCGAACACTGAAGCTTTCTTT
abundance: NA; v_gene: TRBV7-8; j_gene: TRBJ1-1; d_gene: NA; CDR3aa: CASRVSNTEAFF; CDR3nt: TGTGCCAGCCGGGTCTCGAACACTGAAGCTTTCTTT
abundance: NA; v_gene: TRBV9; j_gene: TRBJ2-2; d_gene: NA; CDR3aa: CASSVADPGVAGELFF; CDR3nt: TGTGCCAGCAGCGTAGCTGATCCAGGCGTGGCCGGGGAGCTGTTTTTT
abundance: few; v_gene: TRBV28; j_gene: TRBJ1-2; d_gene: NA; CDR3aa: CATTGRGDYGYTF; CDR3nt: TGTGCCACCACCGGTAGGGGAGACTATGGCTACACCTTC
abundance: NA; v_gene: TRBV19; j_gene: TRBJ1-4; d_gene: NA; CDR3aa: CASSSQTTNEKLFF; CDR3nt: TGTGCCAGTAGTAGCCAAACAACTAATGAAAAACTGTTTTTT
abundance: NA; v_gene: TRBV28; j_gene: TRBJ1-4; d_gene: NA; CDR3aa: CASSLLQETNEKLFF; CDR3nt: TGTGCCAGCAGTCTCTTACAGGAGACTAATGAAAAACTGTTTTTT
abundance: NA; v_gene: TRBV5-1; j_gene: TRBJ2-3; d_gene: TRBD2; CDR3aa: CASSLLGTSGTDTQYF; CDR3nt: TGCGCCAGCAGCTTGCTCGGGACTAGCGGGACAGATACGCAGTATTTT
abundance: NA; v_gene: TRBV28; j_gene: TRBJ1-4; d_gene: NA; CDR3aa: CASREGNEKLFF; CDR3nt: TGTGCCAGCAGGGAGGGGAATGAAAAACTGTTTTTT
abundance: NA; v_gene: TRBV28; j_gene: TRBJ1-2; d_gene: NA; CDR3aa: CASSSTEVNYGYTF; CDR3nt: TGTGCCAGCAGTTCGACAGAAGTTAACTATGGCTACACCTTC
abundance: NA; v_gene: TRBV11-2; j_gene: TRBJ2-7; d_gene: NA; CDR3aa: CASSPGLPGDEQYF; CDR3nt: TGTGCCAGCAGCCCGGGTCTCCCGGGCGACGAGCAGTACTTC
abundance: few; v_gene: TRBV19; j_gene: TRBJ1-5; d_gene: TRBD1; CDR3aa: CASISLGQSNQPQHF; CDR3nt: TGTGCCAGTATATCGTTGGGACAGAGCAATCAGCCCCAGCATTTT
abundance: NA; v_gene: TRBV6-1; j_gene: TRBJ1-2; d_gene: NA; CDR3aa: CASSESPANYGYTF; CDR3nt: TGTGCCAGCAGTGAAAGTCCGGCTAACTATGGCTACACCTTC
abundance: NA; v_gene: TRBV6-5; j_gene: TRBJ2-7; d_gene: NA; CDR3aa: CASSWRGGYEQYF; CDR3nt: TGTGCCAGCAGTTGGAGAGGGGGCTACGAGCAGTACTTC
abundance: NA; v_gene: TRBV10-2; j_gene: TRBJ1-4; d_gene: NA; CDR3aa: CASSLDSHEKLFF; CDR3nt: TGCGCCAGCAGCCTGGACAGTCATGAAAAACTGTTTTTT
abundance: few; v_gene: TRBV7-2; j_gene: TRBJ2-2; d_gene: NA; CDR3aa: CASSLFANTGELFF; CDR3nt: TGTGCCAGCAGCTTGTTCGCGAACACCGGGGAGCTGTTTTTT
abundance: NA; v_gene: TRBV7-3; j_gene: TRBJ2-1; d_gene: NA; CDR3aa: CASSPAGFGSNEQFF; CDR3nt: TGTGCCAGCAGCCCCGCAGGGTTTGGGAGCAATGAGCAGTTCTTC
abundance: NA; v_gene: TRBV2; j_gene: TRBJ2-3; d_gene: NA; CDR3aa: CASSETDTQYF; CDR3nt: TGTGCCAGCAGTGAAACAGATACGCAGTATTTT
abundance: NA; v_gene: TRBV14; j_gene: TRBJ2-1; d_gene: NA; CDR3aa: CASSPISVLRNEQFF; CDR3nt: TGTGCCAGCAGCCCAATCTCCGTACTCCGCAATGAGCAGTTCTTC
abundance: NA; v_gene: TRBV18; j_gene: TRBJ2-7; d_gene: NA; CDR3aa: CASSPNSPRGQEQYF; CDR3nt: TGTGCCAGCTCACCCAACTCCCCTCGGGGGCAAGAGCAGTACTTC
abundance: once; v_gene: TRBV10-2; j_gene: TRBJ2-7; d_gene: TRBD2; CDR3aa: CASSNGGRRSEQYF; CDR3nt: TGCGCCAGCAGTAATGGCGGGAGGCGGTCCGAGCAGTACTTC
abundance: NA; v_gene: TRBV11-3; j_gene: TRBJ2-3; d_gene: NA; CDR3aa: CASSLGSSAGDTQYF; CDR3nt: TGTGCCAGCAGCTTAGGGTCGTCGGCTGGGGATACGCAGTATTTT
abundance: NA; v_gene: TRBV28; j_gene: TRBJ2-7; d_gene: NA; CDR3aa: CASSFGRNLLYEQYF; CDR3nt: TGTGCCAGCAGTTTCGGAAGGAATCTTCTCTACGAGCAGTACTTC
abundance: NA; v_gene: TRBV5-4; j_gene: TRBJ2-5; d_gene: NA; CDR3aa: CASSFPGQQETQYF; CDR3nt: TGTGCCAGCAGCTTTCCGGGCCAACAAGAGACCCAGTACTTC
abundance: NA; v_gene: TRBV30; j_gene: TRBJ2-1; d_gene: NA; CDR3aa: CAWSRVPEFF; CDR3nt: TGTGCCTGGAGTCGCGTTCCCGAGTTCTTC
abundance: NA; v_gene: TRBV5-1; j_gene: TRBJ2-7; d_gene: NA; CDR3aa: CASSLDRNEQYF; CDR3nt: TGCGCCAGCAGCTTGGACAGGAACGAGCAGTACTTC
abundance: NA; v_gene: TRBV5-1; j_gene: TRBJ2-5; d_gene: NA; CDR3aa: CASSLLEETQYF; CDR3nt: TGCGCCAGCAGCTTGTTGGAAGAGACCCAGTACTTC
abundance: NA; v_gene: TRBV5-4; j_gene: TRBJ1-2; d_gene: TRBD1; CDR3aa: CASSLDRTGGGGYTF; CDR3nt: TGTGCCAGCAGCTTGGACCGGACAGGAGGGGGTGGCTACACCTTC
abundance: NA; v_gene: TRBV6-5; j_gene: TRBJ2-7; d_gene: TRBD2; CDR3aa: CASSYSSGRGYEQYF; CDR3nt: TGTGCCAGCAGTTACTCTAGCGGGAGGGGATACGAGCAGTACTTC
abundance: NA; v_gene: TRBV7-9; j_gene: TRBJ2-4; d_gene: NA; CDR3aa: CASSSTVQGKNIQYF; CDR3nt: TGTGCCAGCAGCTCGACGGTTCAGGGGAAAAACATTCAGTACTTC
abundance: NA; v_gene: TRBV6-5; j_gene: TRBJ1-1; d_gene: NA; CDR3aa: CASRYDLNTEAFF; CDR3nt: TGTGCCAGCAGGTATGACCTTAACACTGAAGCTTTCTTT